This TCR beta chain was captured by sequencing in a study of Ad26.COV2.S vaccination and SARS-CoV-2 variants. Study in general: The donor belonged to the COV1001 Ad26.COV2.S trial arm.

Treatment in this sample: 15 to 20 received Ad26.COV2.S at low or high dose, single or two shots; several received placebo; per-sample allocation not given. Specimen acquisition occurred on day 63 following the initial vaccine or placebo injection. With regard to this clone: Its antigen is currently unknown.

With 0 bases clipped from V and 2 bases from J, the junction kept 11 bases outside the gene matches. This CDR3 region has 18 residues. CDR1 and CDR2 from the germline V gene are LGHNT and FRNRAP. Study results and limitations: Reported post-vaccination CD8+ and CD4+ T cell responses to spike showed substantial breadth. An underestimation of total T cell responses may have resulted from the TCR breadth and depth analyses.

The method was immunoSEQ multiplex PCR; TCRdb's version includes in-frame clones alone and lacks a portion of them. The sample has about 370,000 clones, roughly nine tenths seen once; the top ten hold approximately 3.7%. The rearrangement joins TRBV12-5 to TRBJ2-5, with TRBD1 matching 8 bases. The sample in question was peripheral blood, obtained in a trial of Ad26.COV2.S vaccine versus placebo. This sequence was found in a person aged 18-60 years who received the Ad26.COV2.S COVID-19 vaccine or a placebo. The CDR3 region has the DNA TGTGCTAGTGGTTTGGTACTGGGGCAGGGGGCTCGGCAAGAGACCCAGTACTTC. Residues: CASGLVLGQGARQETQYF.